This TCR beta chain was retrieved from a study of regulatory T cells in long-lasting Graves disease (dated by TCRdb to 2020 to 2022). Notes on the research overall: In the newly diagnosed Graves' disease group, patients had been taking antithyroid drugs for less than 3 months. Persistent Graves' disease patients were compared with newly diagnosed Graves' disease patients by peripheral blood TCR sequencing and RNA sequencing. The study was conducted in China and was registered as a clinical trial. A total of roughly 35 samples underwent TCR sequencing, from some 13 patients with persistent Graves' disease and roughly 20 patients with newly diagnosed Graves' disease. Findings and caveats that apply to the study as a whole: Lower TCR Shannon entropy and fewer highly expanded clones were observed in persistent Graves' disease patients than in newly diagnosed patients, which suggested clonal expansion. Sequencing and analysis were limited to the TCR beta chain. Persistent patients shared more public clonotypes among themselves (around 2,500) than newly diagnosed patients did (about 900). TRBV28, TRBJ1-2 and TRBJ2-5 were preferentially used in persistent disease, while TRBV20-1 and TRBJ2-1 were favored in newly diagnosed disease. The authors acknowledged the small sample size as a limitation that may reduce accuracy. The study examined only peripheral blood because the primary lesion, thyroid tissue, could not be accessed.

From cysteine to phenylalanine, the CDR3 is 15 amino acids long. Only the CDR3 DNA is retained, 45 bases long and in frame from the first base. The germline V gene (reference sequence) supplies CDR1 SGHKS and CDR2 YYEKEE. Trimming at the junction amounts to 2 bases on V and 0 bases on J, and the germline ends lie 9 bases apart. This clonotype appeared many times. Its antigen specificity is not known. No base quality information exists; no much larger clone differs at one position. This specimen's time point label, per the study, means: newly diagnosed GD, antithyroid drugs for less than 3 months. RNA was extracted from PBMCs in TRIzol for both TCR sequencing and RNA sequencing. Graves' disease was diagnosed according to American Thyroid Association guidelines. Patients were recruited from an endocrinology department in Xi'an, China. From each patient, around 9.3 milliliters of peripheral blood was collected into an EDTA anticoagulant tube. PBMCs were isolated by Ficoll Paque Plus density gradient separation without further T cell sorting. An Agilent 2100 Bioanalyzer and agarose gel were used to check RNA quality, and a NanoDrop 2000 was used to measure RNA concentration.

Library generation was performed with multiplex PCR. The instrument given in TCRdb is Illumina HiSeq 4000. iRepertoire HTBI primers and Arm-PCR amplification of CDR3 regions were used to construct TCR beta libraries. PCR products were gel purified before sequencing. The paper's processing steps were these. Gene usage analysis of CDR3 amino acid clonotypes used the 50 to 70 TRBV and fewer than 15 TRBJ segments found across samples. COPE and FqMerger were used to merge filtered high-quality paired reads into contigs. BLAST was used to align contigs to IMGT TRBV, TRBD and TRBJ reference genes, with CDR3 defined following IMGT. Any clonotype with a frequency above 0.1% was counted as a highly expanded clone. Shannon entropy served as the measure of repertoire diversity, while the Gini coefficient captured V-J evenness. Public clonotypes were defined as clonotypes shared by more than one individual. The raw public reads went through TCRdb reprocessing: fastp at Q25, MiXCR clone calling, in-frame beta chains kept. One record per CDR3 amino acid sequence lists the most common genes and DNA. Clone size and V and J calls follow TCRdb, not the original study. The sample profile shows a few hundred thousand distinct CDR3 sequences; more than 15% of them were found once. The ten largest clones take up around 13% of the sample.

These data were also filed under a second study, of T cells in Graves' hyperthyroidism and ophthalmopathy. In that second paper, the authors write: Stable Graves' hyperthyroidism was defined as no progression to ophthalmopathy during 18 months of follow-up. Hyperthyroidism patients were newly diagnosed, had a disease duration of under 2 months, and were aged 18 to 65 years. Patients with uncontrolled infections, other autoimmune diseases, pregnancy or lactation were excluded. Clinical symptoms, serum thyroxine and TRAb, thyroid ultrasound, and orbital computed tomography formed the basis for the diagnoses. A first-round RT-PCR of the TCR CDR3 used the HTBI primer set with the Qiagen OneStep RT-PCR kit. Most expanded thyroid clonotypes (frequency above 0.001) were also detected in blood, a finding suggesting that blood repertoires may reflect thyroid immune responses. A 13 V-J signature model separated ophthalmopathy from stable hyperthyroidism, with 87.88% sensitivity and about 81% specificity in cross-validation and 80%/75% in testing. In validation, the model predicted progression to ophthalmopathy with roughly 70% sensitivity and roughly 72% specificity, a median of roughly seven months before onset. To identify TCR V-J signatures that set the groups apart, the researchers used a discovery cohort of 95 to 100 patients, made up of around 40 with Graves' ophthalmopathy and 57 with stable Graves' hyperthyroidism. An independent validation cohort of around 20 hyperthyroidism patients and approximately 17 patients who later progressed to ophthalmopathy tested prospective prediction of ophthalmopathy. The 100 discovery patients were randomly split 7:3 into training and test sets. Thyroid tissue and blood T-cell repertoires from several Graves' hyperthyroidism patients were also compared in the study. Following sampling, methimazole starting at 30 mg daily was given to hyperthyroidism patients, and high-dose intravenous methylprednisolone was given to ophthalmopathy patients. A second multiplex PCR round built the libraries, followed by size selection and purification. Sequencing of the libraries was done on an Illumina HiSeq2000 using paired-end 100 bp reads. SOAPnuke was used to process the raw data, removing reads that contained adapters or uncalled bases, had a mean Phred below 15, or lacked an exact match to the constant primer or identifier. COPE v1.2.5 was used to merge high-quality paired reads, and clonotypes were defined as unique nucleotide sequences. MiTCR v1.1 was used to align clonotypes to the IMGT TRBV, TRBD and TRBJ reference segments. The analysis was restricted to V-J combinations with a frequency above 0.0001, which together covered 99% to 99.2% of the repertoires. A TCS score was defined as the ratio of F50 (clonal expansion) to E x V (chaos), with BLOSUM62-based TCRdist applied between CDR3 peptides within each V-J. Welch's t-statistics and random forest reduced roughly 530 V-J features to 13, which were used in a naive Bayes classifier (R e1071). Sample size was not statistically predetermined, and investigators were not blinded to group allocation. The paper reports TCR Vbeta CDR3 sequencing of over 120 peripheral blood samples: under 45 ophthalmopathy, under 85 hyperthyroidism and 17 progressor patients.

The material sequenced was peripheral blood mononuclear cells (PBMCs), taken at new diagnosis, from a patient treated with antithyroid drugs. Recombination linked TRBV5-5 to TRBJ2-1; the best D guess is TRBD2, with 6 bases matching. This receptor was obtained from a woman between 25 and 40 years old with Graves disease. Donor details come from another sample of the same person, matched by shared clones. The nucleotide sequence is TGTGCCAGCAGCTTTAACGGGGGCTCCTACAATGAGCAGTTCTTC. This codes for CASSFNGGSYNEQFF.